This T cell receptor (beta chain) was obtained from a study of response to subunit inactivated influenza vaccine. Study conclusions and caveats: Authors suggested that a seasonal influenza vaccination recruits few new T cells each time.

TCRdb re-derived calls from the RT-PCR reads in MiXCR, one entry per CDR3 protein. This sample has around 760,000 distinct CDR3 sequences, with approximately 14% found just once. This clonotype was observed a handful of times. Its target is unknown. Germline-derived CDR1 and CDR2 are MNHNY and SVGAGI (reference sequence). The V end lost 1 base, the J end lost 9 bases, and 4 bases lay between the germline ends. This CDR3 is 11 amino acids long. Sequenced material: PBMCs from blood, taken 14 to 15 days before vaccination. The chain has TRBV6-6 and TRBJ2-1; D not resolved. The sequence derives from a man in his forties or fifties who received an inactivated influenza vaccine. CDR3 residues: CASSYYGEQFF. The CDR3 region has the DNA TGTGCCAGCAGTTACTATGGTGAGCAGTTCTTC.